One and the same sample provided the 20 T cell receptor beta chains below, sequenced in a study of T cells in Graves' hyperthyroidism and ophthalmopathy (dated by TCRdb to about 2019). The library was produced with multiplex PCR. TCRdb shows the sequencer as Illumina HiSeq 2000. The TCR beta CDR3 regions were amplified from RNA transcripts. The TCR CDR3 was subjected to a first round of RT-PCR using the HTBI primer set and the Qiagen OneStep RT-PCR kit. Clones were called with MiXCR by TCRdb after fastp trimmed the public reads at Q25, and only in-frame beta chains were retained. Records with the same CDR3 protein are collapsed into one entry carrying the most frequent genes and DNA. This sample holds 500,000 to 650,000 distinct CDR3 sequences; around 15% were observed only once. 14% of the sample comes from the top ten. Sequencing was carried out using blood. The origin of the receptors is a middle-aged woman with Graves' hyperthyroidism.

Ten or more counts support this clonotype. The V and J genes are TRBV3-1 and TRBJ2-7, with D uncertain. CDR1 and CDR2 from the germline V gene are LGHDT and YNNKEL (reference sequence). The CDR3 spans 14 residues. V shed 0 bases and J shed 1 base, with 7 bases lying between them. CDR3 DNA sequence: TGTGCCAGCAGCCAAGATGCTAGTTCCTACGAGCAGTACTTC. Residues: CASSQDASSYEQYF.

This chain links TRBV19 with TRBJ1-2, with 7 bases lining up with TRBD1. Per the germline V gene, CDR1 is LNHDA and CDR2 is SQIVND (reference sequence). With 10 bases clipped from V and 4 bases from J, the junction kept 12 bases outside the gene matches. This CDR3 comprises 14 residues. CDR3 in amino acids: CANRRDSGSYGYTF. CDR3 bases: TGTGCCAATAGAAGGGACAGTGGTAGCTATGGCTACACCTTC.

The chain has TRBV3-1 and TRBJ2-5, with unresolved D. The length of the CDR3 is 15 residues. The V end lost 1 base, the J end lost 4 bases, and 13 bases lay between the germline ends. Germline assignment: CDR1 LGHDT and CDR2 YNNKEL (reference sequence). CDR3 sequence reads: CASSQVLDVGETQYF. CDR3 sequence (DNA): TGTGCCAGCAGCCAAGTTTTGGATGTTGGAGAGACCCAGTACTTC.

This clonotype was observed a handful of times. V usage is TRBV6-1 and J usage is TRBJ2-6; D is ambiguous. Germline values: CDR1 MNHNS, CDR2 SASEGT. V was clipped by 7 bases and J by 0 bases, with 10 bases between them. The CDR3 spans 15 residues. CDR3 amino acids: CASTYWGSGANVLTF. The CDR3 nucleotides read TGTGCCAGCACTTATTGGGGCTCTGGGGCCAACGTCCTGACTTTC.

This clonotype has more than one count but fewer than ten. The rearrangement links TRBV7-3 to TRBJ2-5; D is undetermined. The germline V gene has CDR1 SGHTA and CDR2 FQGTGA. The CDR3 extends over 15 amino acids. V was clipped by 5 bases and J by 5 bases, with 18 bases between them. The CDR3: CASSRTPDPSETQYF. The CDR3 DNA reads TGTGCCAGCAGCCGCACCCCCGACCCTTCCGAGACCCAGTACTTC. Based on the CDR3 plus reference TRBV7-3 and TRBJ2-5, the full variable domain is GAGVSQTPSNKVTEKGKYVELRCDPISGHTALYWYRQSLGQGPEFLIYFQGTGAADDSGLPNDRFFAVRPEGSVSTLKIQRTERGDSAVYLCASSRTPDPSETQYFGPGTRLLVL.

This clonotype was found many times. This CDR3 is CSARRSNQPQHF. DNA for the CDR3: TGCAGTGCTAGACGTAGCAATCAGCCCCAGCATTTT. This sequence joins TRBV20-1 and TRBJ1-5; no clear D. V was trimmed by 2 bases and J by 0 bases, leaving 2 bases between them. The CDR3 has 12 amino acids. The germline V gene encodes CDR1 DFQATT and CDR2 SNEGSKA (reference sequence).

The genes are TRBV5-1 and TRBJ2-2, with D possibly being TRBD1 (5 bases). The CDR3 totals 14 residues. With 6 bases removed from V and 2 bases from J, the gap between germline ends came to 11 bases. Germline loops: CDR1 SGHRS, CDR2 YFSETQ. CDR3 in DNA: TGCGCCAGCAACCCAGGACAAAACACCGGGGAGCTGTTTTTT. Amino acid sequence: CASNPGQNTGELFF. Combining the CDR3 with reference TRBV5-1 and TRBJ2-2 gives the whole variable domain KAGVTQTPRYLIKTRGQQVTLSCSPISGHRSVSWYQQTPGQGLQFLFEYFSETQRNKGNFPGRFSGRQFSNSRSEMNVSTLELGDSALYLCASNPGQNTGELFFGEGSRLTVL.

The chain couples TRBV18 to TRBJ2-7, with D perhaps assigned TRBD1 or TRBD2 (6 bases each). Trimming left V 6 bases short and J 2 bases short, with 17 bases between. Germline lookup yields CDR1 KGHSH and CDR2 LQKENI. CDR3 size: 15 residues. CDR3 DNA sequence: TGTGCCAGCTCTCCCGAACAGGGAGGCCCCTACGAGCAGTACTTC. This sequence encodes CASSPEQGGPYEQYF. Full variable domain (outside the CDR3, taken from reference TRBV18 and TRBJ2-7): NAGVMQNPRHLVRRRGQEARLRCSPMKGHSHVYWYRQLPEEGLKFMVYLQKENIIDESGMPKERFSAEFPKEGPSILRIQQVVRGDSAAYFCASSPEQGGPYEQYFGPGTRLTVT.

This clonotype came up many times. The chain employs TRBV28 and TRBJ1-1, with D uncertain. Germline V gives CDR1 MDHEN, CDR2 SYDVKM. V lost 6 bases and J 0 bases, leaving 17 bases between the germline ends. The CDR3 is 16 amino acids. The CDR3 coding sequence is TGTGCCAGCAGGCACCCCGGAGCCAGCATGAACACTGAAGCTTTCTTT. Protein: CASRHPGASMNTEAFF.

The chain couples TRBV20-1 to TRBJ1-3; 7 bases are a match to TRBD1. This CDR3 has 15 residues. Germline-derived CDR1 and CDR2 are DFQATT and SNEGSKA (reference sequence). The junction had 12 bases not matched to a gene; V was cut back by 0 bases and J by 10 bases. In nucleotides, the CDR3 is TGCAGTGCTAGAGATTATGCAGGGGGTCTGAGGACCATATATTTT. Its translation: CSARDYAGGLRTIYF.

The sample holds many counts of this clonotype. The gene calls are TRBV20-1 and TRBJ2-5, with 10 nucleotides matching TRBD2. The CDR3 is 13 amino acids. The germline V gene encodes CDR1 DFQATT and CDR2 SNEGSKA (reference sequence). V shed 7 bases and J 2 bases; nucleotides not matched to a gene: 4. The CDR3 loop is CSVTLAGQETQYF. CDR3 nucleotides: TGCAGTGTTACACTAGCGGGACAAGAGACCCAGTACTTC.

As DNA, the CDR3 is TGCAGTGCCACTGGACAGGGCTATGGCTACACCTTC. Protein sequence: CSATGQGYGYTF. This sequence joins TRBV20-1 and TRBJ1-2; TRBD1 matches 8 bases. In germline, CDR1 is DFQATT, CDR2 SNEGSKA (reference sequence). The CDR3 is made up of 12 amino acids. V trimming: 6 bases; J trimming: 4 bases; junction bases outside the gene matches: 4.

This clonotype occurred many times. The chain joins TRBV14 to TRBJ2-3, with 9 bases identical to TRBD2. Germline CDR1 is SGHDN and CDR2 is FVKESK. Losses at the gene ends were 5 bases for V and 1 base for J; bases not matched to a gene: 7. There are 16 residues in the CDR3. The CDR3 loop is CASSKFSGSRTDTQYF. The CDR3, as DNA: TGTGCCAGCAGCAAATTTAGCGGGAGTCGCACAGATACGCAGTATTTT.

This clonotype was detected many times. The chain is built from TRBV30 and TRBJ1-6, with 7 nucleotides matching TRBD1. Germline V gene sequence: CDR1 GTSNPN, CDR2 SVGIG (reference sequence). J was trimmed by 7 bases and V by 4 bases; bases with no gene match: 10. The CDR3 has 15 amino acids. Written as DNA, the CDR3 is TGTGCCTGGAACACTCTCGACAGGGAGAATTCACCCCTCCACTTT. Encoded protein: CAWNTLDRENSPLHF.

This clonotype was seen more than once but under ten times. CDR3 nucleotide sequence: TGTGCCAGCAGCTTCAGACAGACTTCTAGCACAGATACGCAGTATTTT. Encoded protein: CASSFRQTSSTDTQYF. V usage is TRBV7-9 and J usage is TRBJ2-3, with a tentative D call TRBD1 (5 bases). V shed 3 bases and J shed 0 bases, with 13 bases lying between them. The V gene's germline CDR1 is SEHNR and CDR2 FQNEAQ (reference sequence). This CDR3 contains 16 residues.

The chain is built from TRBV7-9 and TRBJ1-1; the D is unclear. CDR3 length: 12 residues. V was trimmed by 5 bases and J by 7 bases, leaving 11 bases between them. Germline V CDR1 and CDR2: SEHNR, FQNEAQ (reference sequence). CDR3 DNA: TGTGCCAGCAGCGGCGGCTTGGGTGAAGCTTTCTTT. Translated: CASSGGLGEAFF.

This clonotype has a count of ten or more. The rearrangement joins TRBV28 to TRBJ2-5; TRBD1 matches at 8 bases. V gave up 3 bases and J gave up 5 bases; unmatched junction bases: 5. The CDR3 has 14 amino acids. Germline CDR1 reads MDHEN; CDR2 reads SYDVKM. CDR3 amino acids: CASSFRGRQETQYF. In DNA form, the CDR3 reads TGTGCCAGCAGTTTCAGGGGGCGGCAGGAGACCCAGTACTTC.

This clonotype was observed a handful of times. The V call is TRBV9, the J call TRBJ2-1; 11 bases fit TRBD2. The germline V gene has CDR1 SGDLS and CDR2 YYNGEE. This CDR3 comprises 16 residues. With 2 bases clipped from V and 8 bases from J, the junction kept 9 bases outside the gene matches. Here the CDR3 reads CASSVALAGGAYEQFF. CDR3 bases: TGTGCCAGCAGCGTCGCCTTAGCGGGAGGGGCATATGAGCAGTTCTTC.

For this clonotype: A much bigger clone sits one base away, suggesting this may be a read error. The chain links TRBV2 to TRBJ2-1; TRBD1 aligns across 7 bases. There are 13 residues in the CDR3. Germline lookup yields CDR1 SNHLY and CDR2 FYNNEI. Here the CDR3 DNA reads TGTGTCAGCCGTACAGGGGTCTACAATGAGCAGTTCTTC. It codes for CVSRTGVYNEQFF. Based on the CDR3 plus reference TRBV2 and TRBJ2-1, the full variable domain is EPEVTQTPSHQVTQMGQEVILRCVPISNHLYFYWYRQILGQKVEFLVSFYNNEISEKSEIFDDQFSVERPDGSNFTLKIRSTKLEDSAMYFCVSRTGVYNEQFFGPGTRLTVL.

This chain links TRBV5-1 with TRBJ2-5, with D possibly being TRBD2 (6 bases). Germline V gene lookup returns CDR1 SGHRS and CDR2 YFSETQ. This CDR3 contains 14 residues. V was pared by 0 bases and J by 3 bases, with 9 bases between. CDR3 loop: CASSLVGGEETQYF. CDR3 DNA: TGCGCCAGCAGCTTGGTTGGCGGGGAAGAGACCCAGTACTTC.